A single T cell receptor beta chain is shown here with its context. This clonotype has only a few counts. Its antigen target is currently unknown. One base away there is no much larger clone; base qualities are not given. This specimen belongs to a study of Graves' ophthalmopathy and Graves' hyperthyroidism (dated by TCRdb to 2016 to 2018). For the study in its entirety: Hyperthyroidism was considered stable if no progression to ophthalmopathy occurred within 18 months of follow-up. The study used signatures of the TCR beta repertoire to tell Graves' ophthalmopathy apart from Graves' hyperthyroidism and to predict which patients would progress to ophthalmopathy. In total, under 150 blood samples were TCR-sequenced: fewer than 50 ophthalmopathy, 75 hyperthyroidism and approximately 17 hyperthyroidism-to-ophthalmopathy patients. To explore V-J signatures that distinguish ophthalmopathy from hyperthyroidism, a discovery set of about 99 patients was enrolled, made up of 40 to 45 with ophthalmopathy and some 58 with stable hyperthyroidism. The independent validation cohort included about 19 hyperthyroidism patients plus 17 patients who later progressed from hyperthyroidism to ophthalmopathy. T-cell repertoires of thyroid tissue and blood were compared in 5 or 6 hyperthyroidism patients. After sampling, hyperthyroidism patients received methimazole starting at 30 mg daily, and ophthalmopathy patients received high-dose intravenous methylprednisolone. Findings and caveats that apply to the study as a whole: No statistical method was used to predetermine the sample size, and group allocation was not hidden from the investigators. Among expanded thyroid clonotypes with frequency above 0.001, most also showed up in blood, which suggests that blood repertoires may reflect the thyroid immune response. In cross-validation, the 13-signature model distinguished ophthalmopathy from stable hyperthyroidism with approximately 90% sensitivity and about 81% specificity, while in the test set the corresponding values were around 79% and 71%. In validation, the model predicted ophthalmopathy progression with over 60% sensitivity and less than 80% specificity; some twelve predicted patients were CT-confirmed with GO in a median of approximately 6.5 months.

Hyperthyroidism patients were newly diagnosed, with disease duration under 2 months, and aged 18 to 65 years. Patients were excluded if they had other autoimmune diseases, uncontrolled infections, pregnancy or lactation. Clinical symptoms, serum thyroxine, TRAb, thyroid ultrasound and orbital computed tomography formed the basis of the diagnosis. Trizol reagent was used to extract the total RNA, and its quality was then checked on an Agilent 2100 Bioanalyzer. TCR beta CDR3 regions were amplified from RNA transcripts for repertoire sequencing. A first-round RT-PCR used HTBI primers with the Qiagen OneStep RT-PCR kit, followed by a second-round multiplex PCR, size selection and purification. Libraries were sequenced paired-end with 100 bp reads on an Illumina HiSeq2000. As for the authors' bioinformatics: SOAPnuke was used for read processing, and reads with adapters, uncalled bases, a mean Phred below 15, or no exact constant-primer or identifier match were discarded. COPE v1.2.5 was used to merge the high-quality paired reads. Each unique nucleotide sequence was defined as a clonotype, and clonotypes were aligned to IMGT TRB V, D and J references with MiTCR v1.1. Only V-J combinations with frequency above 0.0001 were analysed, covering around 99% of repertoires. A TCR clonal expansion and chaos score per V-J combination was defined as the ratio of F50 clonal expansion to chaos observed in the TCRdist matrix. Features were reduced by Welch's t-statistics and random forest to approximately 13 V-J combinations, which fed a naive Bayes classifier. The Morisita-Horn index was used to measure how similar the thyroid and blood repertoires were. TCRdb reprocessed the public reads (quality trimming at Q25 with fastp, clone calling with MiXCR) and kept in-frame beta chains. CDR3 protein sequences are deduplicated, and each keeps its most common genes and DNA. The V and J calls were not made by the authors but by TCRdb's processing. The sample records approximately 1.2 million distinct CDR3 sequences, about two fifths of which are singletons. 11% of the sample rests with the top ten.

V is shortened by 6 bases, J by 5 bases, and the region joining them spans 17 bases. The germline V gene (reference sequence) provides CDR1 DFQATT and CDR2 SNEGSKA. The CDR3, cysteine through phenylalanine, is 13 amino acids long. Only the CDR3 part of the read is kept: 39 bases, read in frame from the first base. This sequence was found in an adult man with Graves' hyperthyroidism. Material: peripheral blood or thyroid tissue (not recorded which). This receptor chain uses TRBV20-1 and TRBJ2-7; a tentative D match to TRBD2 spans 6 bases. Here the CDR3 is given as CSARGGIPHEQYF. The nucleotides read TGCAGTGCAAGGGGCGGGATACCCCACGAGCAGTACTTC.